The next 30 T cell receptor beta chains were all read from a single sample in a study of breast tumors, draining lymph nodes, adjacent tissues. Breast cancer patients provided tissue from their axillary draining lymph nodes. A single record per CDR3 protein comes from TCRdb applying MiXCR to the multiplex PCR reads. The sample lists about 120,000 distinct CDR3 sequences, around 20% seen once, with less than 4% in the top ten. Sequencing used axillary lymph node tissue. The origin of the receptors is a female donor with breast cancer. Some clones in this sample may be carry-over from other donors' samples.

This clonotype was observed at least ten times. The rearrangement uses TRBV20-1 and TRBJ2-7; D perhaps matches TRBD1 (5 bases). Germline V CDR1 and CDR2: DFQATT, SNEGSKA (reference sequence). The CDR3 contains 13 residues. Deletions cut 0 bases from V and 3 bases from J, with 9 bases between. The DNA for the CDR3 is TGCAGTGCTAGAGATCTAGACAGCTACGAGCAGTACTTC. Its protein product is CSARDLDSYEQYF.

This clonotype came up many times. The rearrangement joins TRBV15 to TRBJ2-1; D may be TRBD2 (7 bases). The V end lost 6 bases, the J end lost 4 bases, and 16 bases lay between the germline ends. Germline loops: CDR1 LNHNV, CDR2 YYDKDF (reference sequence). CDR3 size: 15 residues. This chain's CDR3 is CATRGGRGIYNEQFF. DNA of the CDR3: TGTGCCACCAGAGGGGGGCGGGGGATTTACAATGAGCAGTTCTTC.

This clonotype was seen only a few times. Since a much larger clone is just one base distant, this may be a read error. The J gene is TRBJ2-7, the V gene TRBV20-1; perhaps D is TRBD1 or TRBD2 (6 bases each). CDR1 is DFQATT and CDR2 is SNEGSKA in the germline V gene (reference sequence). The CDR3 loop spans 12 amino acids. Written as DNA, the CDR3 is TGCAGAGTCAACAGGGACTCCTGCGAGCAGTACTTC. Its protein is CRVNRDSCEQYF.

This clonotype was counted between two and nine times. The chain employs TRBV5-4 and TRBJ2-3; possible D gene TRBD2, 6 bases. V lost 9 bases and J lost 0, with 17 bases in between. Per the germline V gene, CDR1 is SGHNT and CDR2 is YYREEE (reference sequence). The CDR3 runs to 15 residues. The CDR3 nucleotides read TGTGCCATCACCGATCGGGAGAGCAGCACAGATACGCAGTATTTT. Translation: CAITDRESSTDTQYF.

This clonotype came up many times. The chain joins TRBV6-5 to TRBJ2-7; D ambiguous. V gave up 6 bases and J gave up 0 bases, with 15 bases separating them. The CDR3 extends over 15 amino acids. Looked up from germline, CDR1 is MNHEY and CDR2 is SVGAGI. The CDR3 loop is CASRPGLTSSYEQYF. In nucleotides, the CDR3 is TGTGCCAGCAGGCCTGGGCTTACGAGCTCCTACGAGCAGTACTTC.

The chain has TRBV5-1 and TRBJ2-1; TRBD1 or TRBD2 may be the D gene (5 bases each). The V end lost 4 bases, the J end lost 0 bases, and 11 bases lay between the germline ends. Per the germline V gene, CDR1 is SGHRS and CDR2 is YFSETQ. This CDR3 spans 15 amino acids. CDR3 sequence: CASSEGRSSYNEQFF. DNA for the CDR3: TGCGCCAGCAGCGAGGGACGGAGCTCCTACAATGAGCAGTTCTTC.

Many counts were recorded for this clonotype. V usage is TRBV29-1 and J usage is TRBJ1-2; possible D gene TRBD1, 5 bases. V gave up 7 bases and J gave up 6 bases, with 12 bases separating them. Germline values: CDR1 SQVTM, CDR2 ANQGSEA. This CDR3 region has 11 residues. CDR3 bases: TGCAGCGAGGGAGGGGTTAATGGCTACACCTTC. This codes for CSEGGVNGYTF.

This clonotype was found many times. V gene TRBV5-1 combines with J gene TRBJ1-1; D not certain. The CDR3 spans 13 residues. V was shortened by 2 bases and J by 1 base, with 6 bases between the two germline ends. Germline CDR1 is SGHRS and CDR2 is YFSETQ. As DNA, the CDR3 is TGCGCCAGCAGCTTTCGGGGGAACACTGAAGCTTTCTTT. Its translation: CASSFRGNTEAFF.

This chain connects TRBV18 to TRBJ2-3; D ambiguous. The CDR3 totals 14 residues. CDR1 and CDR2 from the germline V gene are KGHSH and LQKENI. Trimming shortened V by 0 bases and J by 3 bases, and 7 bases separated the two germline ends. Written as DNA, the CDR3 is TGTGCCAGCTCACCACCTGACGGTACAGATACGCAGTATTTT. Translated, it gives CASSPPDGTDTQYF.

This clonotype was seen ten or more times. This chain links TRBV3-1 with TRBJ1-4; D is unclear. CDR1 LGHDT and CDR2 YNNKEL come from the germline V gene (reference sequence). Deletions cut 1 base from V and 8 bases from J, with 14 bases between. CDR3 length equals 15 residues. The CDR3 sequence: CASSQVAAGGEKLFF. In DNA form, the CDR3 reads TGTGCCAGCAGCCAAGTCGCGGCAGGTGGAGAAAAACTGTTTTTT. The full variable domain, with the rest looked up from reference TRBV3-1 and TRBJ1-4, is DTAVSQTPKYLVTQMGNDKSIKCEQNLGHDTMYWYKQDSKKFLKIMFSYNNKELIINETVPNRFSPKSPDKAHLNLHINSLELGDSAVYFCASSQVAAGGEKLFFGSGTQLSVL.

This clonotype appeared many times. This chain links TRBV7-8 with TRBJ2-5; D remains unclear. Trimming stripped 3 bases from V and 5 bases from J, with 10 bases between. CDR1 and CDR2 from the germline V gene are SGHVS and FQNEAQ. There are 13 residues in the CDR3. The CDR3 nucleotides read TGTGCCAGCAGCTTCCCTAGAGGCGAGACCCAGTACTTC. It yields the protein CASSFPRGETQYF.

This clonotype has a count of ten or more. The chain carries TRBV11-1 and TRBJ2-3; D is unresolved. Trimming removed 4 bases at V and 2 bases at J, with 13 bases between. Germline CDR1 SGHAT, CDR2 FQDESV (reference sequence). The CDR3 runs to 15 residues. CDR3 loop: CASSSTTIPTDTQYF. CDR3 sequence (DNA): TGTGCCAGCAGCTCTACGACCATCCCCACAGATACGCAGTATTTT.

Concerning this clonotype itself: Mismatch with germline at one junction end may stem from a read error. V and J are TRBV27 and TRBJ2-5; 7 bases are shared with TRBD2. Germline CDR1 MNHEY, CDR2 SMNVEV (reference sequence). This CDR3 spans 13 amino acids. CDR3 region: CAGRTRRQETQYF. CDR3 DNA sequence: TGTGCCGGCAGGACTAGACGGCAAGAGACCCAGTACTTC.

The V gene is TRBV28, the J gene TRBJ1-3, with D unresolved. Germline-derived CDR1 and CDR2 are MDHEN and SYDVKM. Between the trimmed V and J ends, which lost 4 bases and 0 bases, there was a span of 13 bases. The CDR3 totals 16 residues. CDR3 in DNA: TGTGCCAGCAGTTCGCTGGCGGGTGGCTCTGGAAACACCATATATTTT. Its protein product is CASSSLAGGSGNTIYF.

A word on this clonotype: This may be a read error: a much more frequent sequence differs by one nucleotide. The chain joins TRBV5-1 to TRBJ2-5, with 7 nucleotides matching TRBD1. CDR1 is SGHRS, CDR2 YFSETQ, per germline. Trimming at V came to 0 bases and at J to 5 bases, leaving 7 bases not matched to a gene. The CDR3 spans 15 residues. CDR3 sequence: CASSLAAGGLETQYF. The CDR3 region has the DNA TGCGCCAGCAGCTTGGCGGCAGGGGGTTTGGAGACCCAGTACTTC.

The table lists this clonotype with a few counts. The chain couples TRBV28 to TRBJ1-2, with D perhaps TRBD1 (5 bases). V lost 4 bases and J 8 bases, leaving 11 bases between the germline ends. The CDR3 is 12 residues long. Germline lookup yields CDR1 MDHEN and CDR2 SYDVKM. Here the CDR3 DNA reads TGTGCCAGCAGTTCGACAGCCGGGGGCTACACCTTC. Its translation: CASSSTAGGYTF.

This clonotype was recorded a few times. The chain joins TRBV27 to TRBJ1-2; 7 bases match TRBD1. CDR3 length equals 15 residues. The V and J ends lost 1 base and 4 bases, in that order; junction bases with no gene match: 6. CDR1 MNHEY and CDR2 SMNVEV come from the germline V gene (reference sequence). The CDR3 sequence is CASSLWSQGGYGYTF. CDR3 DNA: TGTGCCAGCAGTTTATGGTCGCAGGGGGGCTATGGCTACACCTTC.

This clonotype was counted ten times or more. The V gene is TRBV5-1, the J gene TRBJ2-3, with 9 positions matching TRBD1. The V gene's germline CDR1 is SGHRS and CDR2 YFSETQ. V shed 1 base, J shed 5 bases, and the junction held 5 bases outside the gene matches. This CDR3 has 15 residues. The DNA for the CDR3 is TGCGCCAGCAGCTTGAACAGGGGGCGACAAGATACGCAGTATTTT. Translating it yields CASSLNRGRQDTQYF.

This clonotype was seen more than once but under ten times. The rearrangement links TRBV19 to TRBJ2-2; TRBD1 agrees at 8 bases. V gave up 4 bases and J gave up 8 bases; unmatched junction bases: 9. In germline, CDR1 is LNHDA, CDR2 SQIVND (reference sequence). CDR3 size: 15 residues. CDR3: CASSTRAGGLGELFF. CDR3 in DNA: TGTGCCAGTAGTACTCGGGCAGGGGGCCTGGGGGAGCTGTTTTTT.

The V gene is TRBV28, the J gene TRBJ1-4, with 7 bases matching TRBD1. The CDR3 is made up of 15 amino acids. V trimming: 6 bases; J trimming: 4 bases; junction bases outside the gene matches: 8. Germline lookup yields CDR1 MDHEN and CDR2 SYDVKM. The chain's CDR3 is CASRNPTGFNEKLFF. As DNA, the CDR3 is TGTGCCAGCAGGAACCCGACAGGGTTTAATGAAAAACTGTTTTTT.

In its sample, this clonotype was seen many times. The CDR3 nucleotides are TGTGCCAGAGCCGGGGGACGCAAGGTGAGAAGTGGCTACACCTTC. Amino acids: CARAGGRKVRSGYTF. The chain is built from TRBV19 and TRBJ1-2; a weak D match, TRBD1 (5 bases). CDR3 size: 15 residues. Germline CDR1 is LNHDA and CDR2 is SQIVND (reference sequence). Trimming cost V 9 bases and J 7 bases, with 24 bases left between them.

This clonotype was seen many times. The J gene is TRBJ2-1, the V gene TRBV11-2, with a possible D match to TRBD1 (6 bases). CDR3 length: 16 residues. Germline CDR1 is SGHAT and CDR2 is FQNNGV. Trimming left V 1 base short and J 3 bases short, with 13 bases between. The CDR3 DNA reads TGTGCCAGCAGCTTAGTCGCAGGGGCTAACTACAATGAGCAGTTCTTC. It codes for CASSLVAGANYNEQFF. The variable domain in full, completed from reference TRBV11-2 and TRBJ2-1, reads EAGVAQSPRYKIIEKRQSVAFWCNPISGHATLYWYQQILGQGPKLLIQFQNNGVVDDSQLPKDRFSAERLKGVDSTLKIQPAKLEDSAVYLCASSLVAGANYNEQFFGPGTRLTVL.

This clonotype has ten or more counts. This chain links TRBV6-6 with TRBJ1-2, with D uncertain. This CDR3 spans 12 amino acids. Germline-derived CDR1 and CDR2 are MNHNY and SVGAGI (reference sequence). Trimming removed 2 bases at V and 8 bases at J, with 9 bases between. CDR3 nucleotides: TGTGCCAGCAGTTACATCCCGGGGGGCTACACCTTC. Translating gives CASSYIPGGYTF.

Many counts were recorded for this clonotype. This chain links TRBV2 with TRBJ2-2; D gene unclear. The V end lost 6 bases, the J end lost 6 bases, and 14 bases lay between the germline ends. The length of the CDR3 is 14 residues. The germline V gene has CDR1 SNHLY and CDR2 FYNNEI. CDR3 sequence reads: CASRVNRVAGELFF. In DNA form, the CDR3 reads TGTGCCAGCAGGGTCAATAGGGTCGCCGGGGAGCTGTTTTTT.

This clonotype was picked up many times. V is TRBV20-1 and J is TRBJ2-7; TRBD1 matches 8 bases. Germline V gene lookup returns CDR1 DFQATT and CDR2 SNEGSKA (reference sequence). The V gene end was trimmed by 4 bases and the J gene end by 3 bases; junction bases not matched to a gene: 11. The CDR3 runs to 15 residues. CDR3 sequence: CSATTGTGGLYEQYF. The CDR3 DNA sequence: TGCAGTGCTACAACCGGGACAGGAGGTCTCTACGAGCAGTACTTC.

This clonotype was observed a handful of times. The CDR3 region has the DNA TGTGCCAGCAGCCCCCTGGGGGCGGCAACTAATGAAAAACTGTTTTTT. This codes for CASSPLGAATNEKLFF. The chain recombines TRBV3-1 with TRBJ1-4; D might be TRBD1 (6 bases). CDR3 length equals 16 residues. V dropped 4 bases and J dropped 0 bases, with 12 bases sitting between them. Germline V gene sequence: CDR1 LGHDT, CDR2 YNNKEL (reference sequence).

This clonotype was seen many times. This chain links TRBV24-1 with TRBJ2-5; the match to TRBD1 covers 10 bases. Trimming cost V 1 base and J 4 bases; bases outside gene matches: 5. This CDR3 is 16 amino acids long. Germline V gives CDR1 KGHDR, CDR2 SFDVKD. Written as DNA, the CDR3 is TGTGCCACCAGTGATTTTAGTGGGACAGGGGTAGAGACCCAGTACTTC. This translates into CATSDFSGTGVETQYF.

This clonotype was detected ten times or more. This chain uses TRBV7-9 with TRBJ2-7; 9 bases fit TRBD2. Germline CDR1 reads SEHNR; CDR2 reads FQNEAQ (reference sequence). This CDR3 comprises 14 residues. The V segment lost 5 bases and the J segment 6 bases; nucleotides outside the gene matches: 8. As DNA, the CDR3 is TGTGCCAGCAGCCCAGGGGGACTAGCTACCGAGCAGTACTTC. It yields the protein CASSPGGLATEQYF. The full variable domain, rest sourced from reference TRBV7-9 and TRBJ2-7, is DTGVSQNPRHKITKRGQNVTFRCDPISEHNRLYWYRQTLGQGPEFLTYFQNEAQLEKSRLLSDRFSAERPKGSFSTLEIQRTEQGDSAMYLCASSPGGLATEQYFGPGTRLTVT.

This sequence joins TRBV20-1 and TRBJ2-4; 10 bases are a match to TRBD2. The CDR3 is 17 residues long. J lost 0 bases, V lost 8 bases, and 13 bases had no gene match. The germline gives CDR1 DFQATT, CDR2 SNEGSKA (reference sequence). For the CDR3, the DNA is TGCAGTCCACGAGCGGGAGGGTTGGTCGGAGCCAAAAACATTCAGTACTTC. Residues: CSPRAGGLVGAKNIQYF.

Comments on this clonotype: A much larger clone lies one base from this, so it may be a read error. This rearrangement joins TRBV7-9 to TRBJ2-3; 7 bases are shared with TRBD1. CDR1 and CDR2 (germline): SEHNR, FQNEAQ (reference sequence). This CDR3 is 17 amino acids long. After removal of 6 bases from V and 5 bases from J, the junction contained 17 bases not matched to a gene. The CDR3 nucleotides read TGTGCCAGCAGTTCCCCCAGGGGGTCTAGTCTGGTAGATACGCAGTATTTT. It is translated as CASSSPRGSSLVDTQYF.